This T cell receptor (beta chain) comes out of a study of control samples from healthy donors and cancer patients. Looked up from germline, CDR1 is LNHDA and CDR2 is SQIVND (reference sequence). V was pared by 1 base and J by 6 bases, with 13 bases between. The CDR3 has 15 amino acids. The assay was immunoSEQ multiplex PCR, and TCRdb's table has in-frame clones only and misses some. The repertoire consists of roughly 140,000 clones, with around 90% occurring once and the leading ten covering over 4%. Sequencing was carried out using blood. This chain uses TRBV19 with TRBJ1-5; TRBD1 is a possible D gene (5 bases). The clonotype originates from a man aged 25 to 45 in good health. CDR3 sequence (DNA): TGTGCCAGTAGTATAGTGGGAAGGGGCTTTCAGCCCCAGCATTTT. The encoded protein is CASSIVGRGFQPQHF. The variable domain in full, completed from reference TRBV19 and TRBJ1-5, reads DGGITQSPKYLFRKEGQNVTLSCEQNLNHDAMYWYRQDPGQGLRLIYYSQIVNDFQKGDIAEGYSVSREKKESFPLTVTSAQKNPTAFYLCASSIVGRGFQPQHFGDGTRLSIL.